These 20 T cell receptor beta chains were all obtained from the same sample, sequenced in a study of blood T cell repertoires in COVID-19. Repertoires were generated with immunoSEQ multiplex PCR, while TCRdb's copy carries only in-frame clones and drops some. The sample holds a few hundred thousand clones; over 75% are singletons and the top ten take roughly 1%. Sequencing was carried out using PBMCs or T cells enriched from blood (not recorded which). The source is a woman in her 30s who had recovered from COVID-19.

This chain uses TRBV7-2 with TRBJ2-7; a possible D gene is TRBD2 (7 bases). This CDR3 comprises 14 residues. Per germline, CDR1 SGHTA and CDR2 FQGNSA. The V and J ends lost 5 bases and 6 bases respectively, with 17 bases between them. This CDR3 reads CASSPLQGGGEQYF. The CDR3 bases are TGTGCCAGCAGCCCGCTACAGGGAGGGGGCGAGCAGTACTTC.

The chain employs TRBV5-4 and TRBJ2-7, with D perhaps matching TRBD2 (6 bases). This CDR3 region has 13 residues. The ends were cut back, 2 bases at V and 6 bases at J, with 12 bases in the middle. The germline V gene has CDR1 SGHNT and CDR2 YYREEE (reference sequence). CDR3 nucleotide sequence: TGTGCCAGCAGCTTATATGGGACTCGCGAGCAGTACTTC. Protein sequence: CASSLYGTREQYF.

The J gene is TRBJ1-1, the V gene TRBV11-3; D uncertain. This CDR3 has 17 amino acids. The germline gives CDR1 SGHNT, CDR2 YENEEA. V lost 0 bases to trimming and J lost 1 base, with 15 bases between them. The CDR3, as DNA: TGTGCCAGCAGCTTAGATCCCGGGGAGGCAAAGAACACTGAAGCTTTCTTT. Residues: CASSLDPGEAKNTEAFF. Using reference TRBV11-3 and TRBJ1-1 for the parts outside the CDR3, the full variable domain is EAGVVQSPRYKIIEKKQPVAFWCNPISGHNTLYWYLQNLGQGPELLIRYENEEAVDDSQLPKDRFSAERLKGVDSTLKIQPAELGDSAVYLCASSLDPGEAKNTEAFFGQGTRLTVV.

CDR3 DNA sequence: TGTGCCAGCAGCGGAGGGGGTCCCGGGACAGGAGACTCTGGAAACACCATATATTTT. Translated, it gives CASSGGGPGTGDSGNTIYF. The chain employs TRBV5-4 and TRBJ1-3; 8 bases agree with TRBD1. Germline CDR1 is SGHNT and CDR2 is YYREEE (reference sequence). The length of the CDR3 is 19 residues. Unmatched junction bases numbered 15, after V lost 4 bases and J lost 0 bases.

The chain employs TRBV4-1 and TRBJ2-2; D is ambiguous. CDR1 and CDR2 from the germline V gene are MGHRA and YSYEKL. Trimming took off 1 base at V and 5 bases at J, with 14 bases between the two ends. The CDR3 covers 16 residues. The CDR3 sequence: CASSQGLGQRTGELFF. In nucleotides, the CDR3 is TGCGCCAGCAGCCAAGGCCTGGGCCAGAGAACCGGGGAGCTGTTTTTT.

The chain couples TRBV9 to TRBJ2-6; D is uncertain. Germline V lookup: CDR1 SGDLS, CDR2 YYNGEE. Trimming left V 0 bases short and J 0 bases short, with 13 bases between. CDR3 length: 18 residues. CDR3: CASSVGLGSHSGANVLTF. The CDR3 DNA reads as TGTGCCAGCAGCGTAGGATTGGGCAGTCACTCTGGGGCCAACGTCCTGACTTTC. Supplemented by reference TRBV9 and TRBJ2-6, the full variable domain reads DSGVTQTPKHLITATGQRVTLRCSPRSGDLSVYWYQQSLDQGLQFLIQYYNGEERAKGNILERFSAQQFPDLHSELNLSSLELGDSALYFCASSVGLGSHSGANVLTFGAGSRLTVL.

V usage is TRBV6-5 and J usage is TRBJ1-2, with 8 bases matching TRBD1. CDR3 length equals 15 residues. Germline-derived CDR1 and CDR2 are MNHEY and SVGAGI. The junction had 8 bases not matched to a gene; V was cut back by 6 bases and J by 2 bases. The CDR3: CASRSRQGANYGYTF. In DNA form, the CDR3 reads TGTGCCAGCAGGAGTCGGCAGGGGGCAAACTATGGCTACACCTTC.

The rearrangement uses TRBV14 and TRBJ1-6; 7 bases agree with TRBD1. This CDR3 has 16 amino acids. Germline V CDR1 and CDR2: SGHDN, FVKESK. The trim removed 4 bases at V and 0 bases at J, leaving 3 bases unmatched. The CDR3 here is CASSRDRSSYNSPLHF. CDR3 bases: TGTGCCAGCAGCCGGGACAGAAGCTCCTATAATTCACCCCTCCACTTT.

V gene TRBV5-1 combines with J gene TRBJ2-6; 8 nucleotides match TRBD1. Germline V lookup: CDR1 SGHRS, CDR2 YFSETQ. This CDR3 contains 15 residues. With 4 bases clipped from V and 3 bases from J, the junction kept 3 bases outside the gene matches. This chain's CDR3 is CASSKTGDGANVLTF. The CDR3, as DNA: TGCGCCAGCAGCAAGACAGGGGATGGGGCCAACGTCCTGACTTTC.

The chain recombines TRBV5-1 with TRBJ2-2, with 9 bases aligning to TRBD1. CDR1 SGHRS and CDR2 YFSETQ come from the germline V gene. After removal of 4 bases from V and 5 bases from J, the junction contained 9 bases not matched to a gene. The CDR3 totals 16 residues. In DNA, the CDR3 is TGCGCCAGCAGCCCCGGTCCCGGGACAGGGACCGGGGAGCTGTTTTTT. Amino acids: CASSPGPGTGTGELFF. Full variable domain (outside the CDR3, taken from reference TRBV5-1 and TRBJ2-2): KAGVTQTPRYLIKTRGQQVTLSCSPISGHRSVSWYQQTPGQGLQFLFEYFSETQRNKGNFPGRFSGRQFSNSRSEMNVSTLELGDSALYLCASSPGPGTGTGELFFGEGSRLTVL.

The rearrangement joins TRBV28 to TRBJ2-7; 10 bases match TRBD1. Trimming took 6 bases from V and 3 from J; bases not matched to a gene: 14. The CDR3 has 17 residues. Per germline, CDR1 MDHEN and CDR2 SYDVKM. The CDR3 DNA reads TGTGCCAGCAGATCCCGGGACAGGGGAATGTATTACTACGAGCAGTACTTC. Its protein is CASRSRDRGMYYYEQYF.

This rearrangement joins TRBV7-8 to TRBJ2-5; the match to TRBD1 covers 10 bases. Trimming took 2 bases from V and 5 from J; bases not matched to a gene: 8. This CDR3 has 16 amino acids. Germline values: CDR1 SGHVS, CDR2 FQNEAQ. CDR3: CASSLPRDRGRETQYF. The CDR3 region has the DNA TGTGCCAGCAGCTTACCGAGGGACAGGGGAAGGGAGACCCAGTACTTC.

This chain joins TRBV27 and TRBJ2-3, with 9 bases fitting TRBD1. The length of the CDR3 is 15 residues. V was clipped by 5 bases and J by 2 bases; unmatched bases: 5. The germline gives CDR1 MNHEY, CDR2 SMNVEV (reference sequence). For the CDR3, the DNA is TGTGCCAGCAGTCCCGGGACAGGGTACACAGATACGCAGTATTTT. This codes for CASSPGTGYTDTQYF.

This chain links TRBV10-3 with TRBJ2-4; 7 positions match TRBD2. J was trimmed by 0 bases and V by 4 bases; bases with no gene match: 3. The germline V gene has CDR1 ENHRY and CDR2 SYGVKD. This CDR3 is built from 15 residues. Written as DNA, the CDR3 is TGTGCCATCAGTGGGGCGGGGGAAGCCAAAAACATTCAGTACTTC. Residues: CAISGAGEAKNIQYF.

This chain links TRBV20-1 with TRBJ1-1; 8 nucleotides match TRBD1. With V trimmed by 6 bases and J by 4 bases, 7 bases remained unmatched. Germline-derived CDR1 and CDR2 are DFQATT and SNEGSKA (reference sequence). CDR3 size: 13 residues. CDR3 coding DNA: TGCAGTGCAAGTCTTACAGGGGGCACTGAAGCTTTCTTT. It yields the protein CSASLTGGTEAFF.

This chain connects TRBV6-5 to TRBJ1-6, with 9 bases that match TRBD1. The germline gives CDR1 MNHEY, CDR2 SVGAGI. The CDR3 has 13 amino acids. V lost 11 bases and J lost 7; bases outside the gene matches: 6. The CDR3: CAAAGQGNSPLHF. The CDR3 DNA sequence: TGTGCCGCGGCCGGACAGGGGAATTCACCCCTCCACTTT.

The chain links TRBV28 to TRBJ2-4; tentative D call: TRBD1 (6 bases). Germline assignment: CDR1 MDHEN and CDR2 SYDVKM. V gave up 3 bases and J gave up 3 bases, with 15 bases separating them. This CDR3 has 16 residues. The CDR3 bases are TGTGCCAGCAGTTTGCCCACAGGGTTGGACAAAAACATTCAGTACTTC. This translates into CASSLPTGLDKNIQYF.

The rearrangement joins TRBV6-5 to TRBJ1-1, with 7 nucleotides matching TRBD1. The CDR3 is made up of 15 amino acids. Per germline, CDR1 MNHEY and CDR2 SVGAGI. V shed 5 bases and J 4 bases; nucleotides not matched to a gene: 10. The CDR3 DNA is TGTGCCAGCAGTCAGGGGACAGCCACGAGCACTGAAGCTTTCTTT. Amino acids: CASSQGTATSTEAFF.

This chain joins TRBV28 and TRBJ2-5; 8 bases map to TRBD2. The CDR3 consists of 15 residues. V lost 7 bases, J lost 2 bases, and 9 bases stayed unmatched. Germline V CDR1 and CDR2: MDHEN, SYDVKM. The CDR3 loop reads CASTILSGGQETQYF. CDR3 sequence (DNA): TGTGCCAGCACCATACTGAGCGGGGGACAAGAGACCCAGTACTTC.

The chain couples TRBV29-1 to TRBJ1-6; the match to TRBD1 covers 7 bases. Germline CDR1 reads SQVTM; CDR2 reads ANQGSEA. The CDR3 loop spans 16 amino acids. V was pared by 0 bases and J by 3 bases, with 5 bases of the junction left unmatched. CDR3 sequence: CSVEDRGTDYNSPLHF. DNA of the CDR3: TGCAGCGTTGAAGATCGAGGGACAGACTATAATTCACCCCTCCACTTT.